This TCR beta chain was sequenced for a study of Ad26.COV2.S vaccination and SARS-CoV-2 variants. Study observations and caveats: The TCR-based breadth and depth measures might underestimate overall T cell responses. There was reportedly substantial breadth in spike-specific CD8+ and CD4+ T cell responses after vaccination.

This sample's treatment: some 20 received Ad26.COV2.S at low or high dose, single or two shots; about 5 received placebo; per-sample allocation not given. Day 63 after the first injection of vaccine or placebo was the sampling time. The assay was immunoSEQ multiplex PCR, and TCRdb's table has in-frame clones only and misses some. The sample carries roughly 300,000 clones, roughly nine tenths recorded once. The CDR3 consists of 16 residues. V gave up 5 bases and J gave up 0 bases; unmatched junction bases: 6. Per the germline V gene, CDR1 is KGHDR and CDR2 is SFDVKD. Concerning this clone itself: Antigen unknown.

This sequence joins TRBV24-1 and TRBJ2-1; 7 bases are shared with TRBD2. The specimen comprised peripheral blood, sampled in a trial of Ad26.COV2.S vaccine versus placebo. The origin of this receptor is a person between 18 and 65 years old who received the Ad26.COV2.S COVID-19 vaccine or a placebo. In DNA, the CDR3 is TGTGCCACCAGTGGAGGAGCGGGGATCTCCTACAATGAGCAGTTCTTC. It encodes CATSGGAGISYNEQFF.